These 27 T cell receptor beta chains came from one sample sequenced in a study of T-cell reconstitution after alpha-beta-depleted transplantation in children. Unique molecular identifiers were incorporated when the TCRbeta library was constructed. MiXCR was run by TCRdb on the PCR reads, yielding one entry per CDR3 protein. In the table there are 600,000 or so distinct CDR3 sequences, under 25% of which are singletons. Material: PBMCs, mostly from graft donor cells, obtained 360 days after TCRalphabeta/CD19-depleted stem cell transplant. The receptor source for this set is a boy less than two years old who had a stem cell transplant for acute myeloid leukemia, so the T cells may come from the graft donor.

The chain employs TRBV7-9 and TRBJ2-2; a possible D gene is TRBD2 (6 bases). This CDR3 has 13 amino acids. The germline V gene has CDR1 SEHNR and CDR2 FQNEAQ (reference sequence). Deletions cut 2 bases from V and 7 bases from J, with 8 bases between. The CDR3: CASSLQGLGELFF. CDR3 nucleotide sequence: TGTGCCAGCAGCTTACAGGGACTCGGGGAGCTGTTTTTT.

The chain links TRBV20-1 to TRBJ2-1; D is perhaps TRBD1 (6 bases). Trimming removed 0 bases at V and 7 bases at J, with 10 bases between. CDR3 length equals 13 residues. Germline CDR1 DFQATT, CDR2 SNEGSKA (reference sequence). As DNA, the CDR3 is TGCAGTGCTAGAGAACAGGGCGGTAATGAGCAGTTCTTC. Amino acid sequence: CSAREQGGNEQFF.

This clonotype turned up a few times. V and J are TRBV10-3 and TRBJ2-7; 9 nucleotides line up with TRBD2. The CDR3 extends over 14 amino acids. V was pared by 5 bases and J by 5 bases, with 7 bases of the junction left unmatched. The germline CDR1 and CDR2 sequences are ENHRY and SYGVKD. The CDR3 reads CAISPPRGGHEQYF. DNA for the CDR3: TGTGCCATCAGTCCCCCGCGGGGGGGCCACGAGCAGTACTTC.

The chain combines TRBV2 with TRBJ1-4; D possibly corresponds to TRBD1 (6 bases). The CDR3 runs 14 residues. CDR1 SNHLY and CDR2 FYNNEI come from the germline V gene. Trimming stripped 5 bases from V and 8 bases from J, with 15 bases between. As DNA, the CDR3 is TGTGCCAGCAGTATAAACAGGGCTTGGGAAAAACTGTTTTTT. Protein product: CASSINRAWEKLFF.

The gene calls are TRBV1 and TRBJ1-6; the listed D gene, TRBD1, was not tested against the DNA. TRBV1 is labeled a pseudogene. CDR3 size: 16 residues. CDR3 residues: CTSSQGGTGDNSPLHF. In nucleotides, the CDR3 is TGCACCAGCAGCCAAGGCGGGACAGGAGATAATTCACCCCTCCACTTT.

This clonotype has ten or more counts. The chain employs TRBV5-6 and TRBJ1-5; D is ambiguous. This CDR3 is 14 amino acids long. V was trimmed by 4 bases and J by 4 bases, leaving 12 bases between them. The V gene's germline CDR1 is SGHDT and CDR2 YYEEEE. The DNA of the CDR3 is TGTGCCAGCAGCAGAGACATGGGGAATCAGCCCCAGCATTTT. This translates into CASSRDMGNQPQHF.

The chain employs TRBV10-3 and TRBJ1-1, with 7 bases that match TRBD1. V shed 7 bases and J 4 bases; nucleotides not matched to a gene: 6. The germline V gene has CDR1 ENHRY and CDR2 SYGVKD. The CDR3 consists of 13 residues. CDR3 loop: CAIKRQGTTEAFF. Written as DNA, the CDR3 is TGTGCCATCAAACGACAGGGTACCACTGAAGCTTTCTTT.

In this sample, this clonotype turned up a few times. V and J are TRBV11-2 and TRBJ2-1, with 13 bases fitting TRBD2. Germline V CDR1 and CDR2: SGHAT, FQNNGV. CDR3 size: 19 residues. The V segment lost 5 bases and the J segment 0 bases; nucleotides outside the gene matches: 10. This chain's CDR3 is CASSRGLAGRGSSYNEQFF. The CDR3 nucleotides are TGTGCCAGCAGCAGGGGACTAGCGGGGAGAGGGAGCTCCTACAATGAGCAGTTCTTC.

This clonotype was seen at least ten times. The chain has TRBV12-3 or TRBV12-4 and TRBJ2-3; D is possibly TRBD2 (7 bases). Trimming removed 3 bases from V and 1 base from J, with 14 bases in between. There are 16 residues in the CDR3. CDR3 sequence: CASSLAGASGTDTQYF. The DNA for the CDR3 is TGTGCCAGCAGTTTGGCGGGGGCGTCTGGCACAGATACGCAGTATTTT.

The CDR3 loop is CASSVRRGENTEAFF. The CDR3 coding sequence is TGTGCCAGCAGCGTTCGAAGGGGCGAGAACACTGAAGCTTTCTTT. V is TRBV14 and J is TRBJ1-1, with D possibly being TRBD1 (5 bases). The V gene lost 5 bases and the J gene lost 1 base, with 14 bases spanning the gap. Germline CDR1 and CDR2: SGHDN and FVKESK. The CDR3 runs to 15 residues.

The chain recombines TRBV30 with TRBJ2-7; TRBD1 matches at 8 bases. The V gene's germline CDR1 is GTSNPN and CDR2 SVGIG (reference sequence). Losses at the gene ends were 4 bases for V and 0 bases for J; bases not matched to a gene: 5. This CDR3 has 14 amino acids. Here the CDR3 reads CAWNLGQGSYEQYF. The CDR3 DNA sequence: TGTGCCTGGAACCTCGGACAGGGCTCCTACGAGCAGTACTTC.

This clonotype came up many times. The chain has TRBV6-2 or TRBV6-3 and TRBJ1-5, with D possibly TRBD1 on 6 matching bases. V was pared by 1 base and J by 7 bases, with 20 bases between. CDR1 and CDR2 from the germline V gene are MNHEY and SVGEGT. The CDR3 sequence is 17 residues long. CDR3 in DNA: TGTGCCAGCAGTTACTTCCCCAGGGGAGGGGTCGGCCAGCCCCAGCATTTT. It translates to CASSYFPRGGVGQPQHF.

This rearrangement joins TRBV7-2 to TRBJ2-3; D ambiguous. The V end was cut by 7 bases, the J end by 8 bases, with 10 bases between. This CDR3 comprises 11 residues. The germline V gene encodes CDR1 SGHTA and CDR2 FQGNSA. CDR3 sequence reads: CASTTAVTQYF. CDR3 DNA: TGTGCCAGCACAACTGCCGTTACGCAGTATTTT. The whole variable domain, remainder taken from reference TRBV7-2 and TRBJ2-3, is GAGVSQSPSNKVTEKGKDVELRCDPISGHTALYWYRQSLGQGLEFLIYFQGNSAPDKSGLPSDRFSAERTGGSVSTLTIQRTQQEDSAVYLCASTTAVTQYFGPGTRLTVL.

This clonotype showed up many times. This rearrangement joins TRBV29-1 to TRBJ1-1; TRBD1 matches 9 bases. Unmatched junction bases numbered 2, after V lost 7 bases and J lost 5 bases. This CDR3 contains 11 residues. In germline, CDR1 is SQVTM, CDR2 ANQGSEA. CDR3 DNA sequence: TGCAGCGGGGACAGGGAGACTGAAGCTTTCTTT. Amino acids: CSGDRETEAFF.

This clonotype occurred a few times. The CDR3 sequence: CASSFRTSGGGDTQYF. As DNA, the CDR3 is TGTGCCAGCAGTTTTCGGACTAGCGGGGGAGGAGATACGCAGTATTTT. The chain recombines TRBV6-5 with TRBJ2-3; 13 bases are a match to TRBD2. CDR3 size: 16 residues. The germline V gene encodes CDR1 MNHEY and CDR2 SVGAGI. The V gene end was trimmed by 4 bases and the J gene end by 5 bases; junction bases not matched to a gene: 6.

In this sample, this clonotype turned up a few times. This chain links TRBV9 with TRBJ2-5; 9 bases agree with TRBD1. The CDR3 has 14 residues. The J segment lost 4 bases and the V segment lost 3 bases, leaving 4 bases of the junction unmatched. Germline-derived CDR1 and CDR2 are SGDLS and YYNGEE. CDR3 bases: TGTGCCAGCAGCGCCGGGACAGGGAGAGAGACCCAGTACTTC. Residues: CASSAGTGRETQYF.

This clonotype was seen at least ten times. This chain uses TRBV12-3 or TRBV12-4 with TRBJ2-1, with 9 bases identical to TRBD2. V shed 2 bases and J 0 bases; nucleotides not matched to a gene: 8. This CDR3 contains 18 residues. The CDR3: CASSLLAGLQSSYNEQFF. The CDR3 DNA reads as TGTGCCAGCAGTTTACTAGCGGGGTTGCAGAGCTCCTACAATGAGCAGTTCTTC.

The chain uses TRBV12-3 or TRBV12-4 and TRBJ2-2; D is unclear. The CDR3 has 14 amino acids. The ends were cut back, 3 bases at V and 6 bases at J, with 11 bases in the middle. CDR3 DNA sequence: TGTGCCAGCAGTTTTATCCGGGTCCCCGGGGAGCTGTTTTTT. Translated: CASSFIRVPGELFF.

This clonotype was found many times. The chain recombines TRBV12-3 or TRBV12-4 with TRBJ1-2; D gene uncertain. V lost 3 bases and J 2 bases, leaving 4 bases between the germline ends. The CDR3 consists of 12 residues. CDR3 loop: CASSLANYGYTF. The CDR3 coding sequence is TGTGCCAGCAGTTTGGCCAACTATGGCTACACCTTC.

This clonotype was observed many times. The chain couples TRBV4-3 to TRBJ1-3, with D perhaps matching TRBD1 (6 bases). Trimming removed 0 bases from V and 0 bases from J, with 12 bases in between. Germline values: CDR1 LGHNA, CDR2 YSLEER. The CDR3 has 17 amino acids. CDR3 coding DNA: TGCGCCAGCAGCCAAGAGGGGGGCACCAACTCTGGAAACACCATATATTTT. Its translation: CASSQEGGTNSGNTIYF.

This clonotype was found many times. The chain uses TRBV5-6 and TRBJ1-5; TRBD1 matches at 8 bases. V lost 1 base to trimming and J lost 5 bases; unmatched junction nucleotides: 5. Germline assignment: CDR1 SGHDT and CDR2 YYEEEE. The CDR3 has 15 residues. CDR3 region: CASSLSGGGDQPQHF. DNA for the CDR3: TGTGCCAGCAGCTTGTCAGGGGGCGGGGATCAGCCCCAGCATTTT.

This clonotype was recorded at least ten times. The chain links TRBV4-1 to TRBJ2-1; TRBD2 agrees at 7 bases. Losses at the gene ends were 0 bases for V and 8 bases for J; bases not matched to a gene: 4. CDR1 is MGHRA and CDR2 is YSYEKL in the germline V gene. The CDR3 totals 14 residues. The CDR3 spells CASSQDASGHEQFF. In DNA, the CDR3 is TGCGCCAGCAGCCAAGATGCTAGCGGCCATGAGCAGTTCTTC.

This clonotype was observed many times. The CDR3 nucleotides are TGCAGCGTTGATAGGGACGTCTATGGCTACACCTTC. Translation gives CSVDRDVYGYTF. This chain joins TRBV29-1 and TRBJ1-2; TRBD1 is a possible D gene (5 bases). The germline CDR1 and CDR2 sequences are SQVTM and ANQGSEA. This CDR3 has 12 amino acids. V shed 3 bases and J shed 4 bases, with 9 bases lying between them. Filled out from reference TRBV29-1 and TRBJ1-2, the complete variable domain reads SAVISQKPSRDICQRGTSLTIQCQVDSQVTMMFWYRQQPGQSLTLIATANQGSEATYESGFVIDKFPISRPNLTFSTLTVSNMSPEDSSIYLCSVDRDVYGYTFGSGTRLTVV.

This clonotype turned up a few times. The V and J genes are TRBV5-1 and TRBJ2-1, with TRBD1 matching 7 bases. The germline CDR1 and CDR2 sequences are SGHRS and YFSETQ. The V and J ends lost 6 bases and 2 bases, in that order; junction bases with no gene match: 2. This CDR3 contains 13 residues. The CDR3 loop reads CASTTGPYNEQFF. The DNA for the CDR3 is TGCGCCAGCACGACAGGGCCCTACAATGAGCAGTTCTTC.

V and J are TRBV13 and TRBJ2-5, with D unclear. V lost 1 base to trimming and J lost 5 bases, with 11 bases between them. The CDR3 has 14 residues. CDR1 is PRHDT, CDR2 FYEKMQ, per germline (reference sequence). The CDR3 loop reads CASSLVGSSETQYF. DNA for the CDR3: TGTGCCAGCAGCTTAGTAGGTAGCTCGGAGACCCAGTACTTC.

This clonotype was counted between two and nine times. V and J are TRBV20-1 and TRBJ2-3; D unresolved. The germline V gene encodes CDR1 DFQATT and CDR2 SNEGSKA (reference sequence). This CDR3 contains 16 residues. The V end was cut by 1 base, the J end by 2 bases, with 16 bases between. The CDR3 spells CSARGAAAILTDTQYF. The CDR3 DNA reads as TGCAGTGCTAGAGGGGCGGCCGCTATTCTCACAGATACGCAGTATTTT.

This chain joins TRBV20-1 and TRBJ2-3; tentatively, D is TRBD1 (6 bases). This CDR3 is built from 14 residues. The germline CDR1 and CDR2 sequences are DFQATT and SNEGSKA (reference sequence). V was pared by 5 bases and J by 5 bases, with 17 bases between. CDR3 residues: CSAYGTTGRDTQYF. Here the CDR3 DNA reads TGCAGTGCTTACGGGACAACCGGGCGAGATACGCAGTATTTT.